Listed below are T cell receptor beta chains from one sample, sequenced in a study of CD8+CD57+ T cells in acquired aplastic anemia. MiXCR, run by TCRdb on the reads, gives a single entry per CDR3 protein. The data show about 210,000 distinct CDR3 sequences, with 34% seen just once and 1.1% held by the top ten. The source material was sorted CD4+, CD8+, or CD8+CD57+ T cells (not recorded which) from PBMCs. Receptor source: a human donor in good health, serving as a control. Both conserved end residues are part of each CDR3. A D gene is named only where the DNA matches it firmly. Where a row states a size, it is once, few, many or the class of an expanded clone; other rows omit it.

TRBV20-1	TRBJ1-2	NA	14	NA	TGCAGTGCTAGTCCGGCGGGGGGTAACTATGGCTACACCTTC	CSASPAGGNYGYTF
TRBV15	TRBJ1-4	many	13	NA	TGTGCCACCAGCAGAGACAGTAATGAAAAACTGTTTTTT	CATSRDSNEKLFF
TRBV20-1	TRBJ2-1	few	14	NA	TGCAGTGCCGGGGCCGGGGGTAGCGAGTATCCAGGGTTCTTC	CSAGAGGSEYPGFF
TRBV11-1	TRBJ2-7	many	16	NA	TGTGCCAGCAGCTTAGAGGTATGGGGAAGGACCTACGAGCAGTACTTC	CASSLEVWGRTYEQYF
TRBV25-1	TRBJ2-7	many	13	NA	TGTGCCAGCAGTGAACCCAGCTCCTACGAGCAGTACTTC	CASSEPSSYEQYF
TRBV15	TRBJ2-7	NA	15	NA	TGTGCCGCCAGCACTCCCCCGGGACAAAGCTACGAGCAGTACTTC	CAASTPPGQSYEQYF
TRBV30	TRBJ1-5	few	16	NA	TGTGCCTGGAGGCCATGGGGAAGGGGAAGCAATCAGCCCCAGCATTTT	CAWRPWGRGSNQPQHF
TRBV6-5	TRBJ1-3	few	17	NA	TGTGCCAGCAGTTACTCGACGCCCGAGTCGTACGGAAACACCATATATTTT	CASSYSTPESYGNTIYF
TRBV10-3	TRBJ1-5	NA	15	NA	TGTGCCAGCAGTGAAGACCTCCGGGGAAATCAGCCCCAGCATTTT	CASSEDLRGNQPQHF
TRBV19	TRBJ1-2	NA	14	NA	TGTGCCAGTAGTAACCCCGGGACATTCTATGGCTACACCTTC	CASSNPGTFYGYTF
TRBV11-1	TRBJ2-1	NA	18	NA	TGTGCCAGCAGCCTCCCACCCCGACTCGCGGGACTTCGCAATGAGCAGTTCTTC	CASSLPPRLAGLRNEQFF
TRBV24-1	TRBJ2-1	many	13	NA	TGTGCCACCAGTGATCGGACAGAGAATGAGCAGTTCTTC	CATSDRTENEQFF
TRBV12-3/TRBV12-4	TRBJ2-5	once	14	NA	TGTGCCAGCAGTCTGGGGGAGACTTGGGAGACCCAGTACTTC	CASSLGETWETQYF
TRBV5-7	TRBJ1-6	many	16	NA	TGTGCCAGCAGCTTTAATGTGGGTGTAGGTGATTCACCCCTCCACTTT	CASSFNVGVGDSPLHF
TRBV6-1	TRBJ1-5	many	16	NA	TGTGCCAGCAGTGCCGTCCCTGGGAATAGCAATCAGCCCCAGCATTTT	CASSAVPGNSNQPQHF
TRBV19	TRBJ1-1	NA	15	NA	TGTGCCAGTAGTATGATGGTAGAGGGGTACACTGAAGCTTTCTTT	CASSMMVEGYTEAFF
TRBV11-2	TRBJ1-2	NA	17	TRBD1	TGTGCCAGCAGCACAATATCCTTTCTGACAGGGAACTATGGCTACACCTTC	CASSTISFLTGNYGYTF
TRBV20-1	TRBJ1-4	NA	13	TRBD1	TGCAGTGCTAGCAGGGGGCGATGGGAAAAACTGTTTTTT	CSASRGRWEKLFF
TRBV5-5	TRBJ2-2	few	16	NA	TGTGCCAGCAGCTTGACACCCGACACGAACACCGGGGAGCTGTTTTTT	CASSLTPDTNTGELFF
TRBV7-9	TRBJ1-1	few	13	NA	TGTGCCAGCAGCTTGGGGGTGGAGACTGAAGCTTTCTTT	CASSLGVETEAFF
TRBV4-2	TRBJ1-3	few	16	NA	TGTGCCAGCAGCCGTGTCGTTCAGGCAGGGCGTAACACCATATATTTT	CASSRVVQAGRNTIYF
TRBV2	TRBJ2-6	few	15	NA	TGTGCCAGCAGTCCCGACAGCTCTGGGGCCAACGTCCTGACTTTC	CASSPDSSGANVLTF
TRBV3-1	TRBJ2-2	NA	14	TRBD2	TGTGCCAGCAGCCATGGGACTAGCGACCGAGAGCTGTTTTTT	CASSHGTSDRELFF
TRBV7-3	TRBJ2-1	NA	14	NA	TGTGCCAGCAGCTTTCAGGCGGGCGACAATGAGCAGTTCTTC	CASSFQAGDNEQFF
TRBV5-1	TRBJ2-1	few	15	TRBD2	TGCGCCAGCAGCTTGGGTGGGACTAGCTTCAATGAGCAGTTCTTC	CASSLGGTSFNEQFF
TRBV18	TRBJ1-1	NA	14	NA	TGTGCCAGCTCATTGACAGTCATGAACACTGAAGCTTTCTTT	CASSLTVMNTEAFF
TRBV18	TRBJ2-3	NA	16	NA	TGTGCCAGCTCACCACTAGCGGACCCGATAGGGGATACGCAGTATTTT	CASSPLADPIGDTQYF
TRBV10-2	TRBJ1-2	many	13	NA	TGCGCCAGCAGTGAGTGGGGAACCCTTGGCTACACCTTC	CASSEWGTLGYTF
TRBV2	TRBJ1-1	many	13	NA	TGTGCCAGCAGCCAGAGCGGAAATACGGGGGCTTTCTTT	CASSQSGNTGAFF
TRBV10-2	TRBJ1-2	NA	16	NA	TGCGCCAGCAGCCAAACCCGGACAGCAATTAGCTATGGCTACACCTTC	CASSQTRTAISYGYTF
TRBV5-1	TRBJ1-4	NA	16	NA	TGCGCCAGCAGCCCCACTTCGGGCGCGGCTAATGAAAAACTGTTTTTT	CASSPTSGAANEKLFF
TRBV20-1	TRBJ2-5	NA	15	TRBD2	TGCAGTGCACCGCCCATCAGCGGGAGTCTGGAGACCCAGTACTTC	CSAPPISGSLETQYF
TRBV5-4	TRBJ2-7	NA	13	NA	TGTGCCAGCAGCTCGGCAGGCCTCTACGAGCAGTACTTC	CASSSAGLYEQYF
TRBV19	TRBJ1-2	NA	15	TRBD1	TGTGCCAGTAGTATGGGACAGACAAATTATTATGGCTACACCTTC	CASSMGQTNYYGYTF
TRBV5-1	TRBJ2-7	NA	14	NA	TGCGCCAGCAGCTTGGGGGACGAAGCCTACGAGCAGTACTTC	CASSLGDEAYEQYF
TRBV5-1	TRBJ2-5	NA	14	TRBD1	TGCGCCAGCACTATACAGGGGTTCCAAGAGACCCAGTACTTC	CASTIQGFQETQYF
TRBV19	TRBJ1-5	many	15	TRBD1	TGTGCCACATCACTTGGACAGGGGGTTACTCAGCCCCAGCATTTT	CATSLGQGVTQPQHF
TRBV10-3	TRBJ2-7	NA	10	NA	TGTGCCACTAGGGGCTACGAGCAGTACTTC	CATRGYEQYF
TRBV6-1	TRBJ2-7	NA	14	NA	TGTGCCAGCAGTCCTATGGGGAGCTCCTACGAGCAGTACTTC	CASSPMGSSYEQYF
TRBV5-1	TRBJ1-2	many	15	TRBD1	TGCGCCAGCAGCCGGGGAGGACAGGAACTTTATGGCTACACCTTC	CASSRGGQELYGYTF
TRBV12-3/TRBV12-4	TRBJ2-7	many	15	TRBD2	TGTGCCAGCAGTTTCTGGCGGGAGGCCAGGGGCGAGCAGTACTTC	CASSFWREARGEQYF
TRBV7-3	TRBJ2-3	NA	15	NA	TGTGCCAGCAGCGCGCGGAGCGGAGGCACGGATACGCAGTATTTT	CASSARSGGTDTQYF
TRBV4-1	TRBJ2-1	NA	16	TRBD2	TGCGCCAGCAGCCACTTACCGGGACTAGCGGCCAATGAGCAGTTCTTC	CASSHLPGLAANEQFF
TRBV7-9	TRBJ2-7	NA	12	NA	TGTGCCAGCAGGGACCGAACCTACGAGCAGTACTTC	CASRDRTYEQYF
TRBV19	TRBJ2-7	NA	13	NA	TGTGCCAGTAGTCCCCGGGATGCATACGAGCAGTACTTC	CASSPRDAYEQYF
TRBV7-8	TRBJ2-7	many	15	NA	TGTGCCAGCAGCTTAGTCGGCGGGGCGCCGTGGGAGCAGTACTTC	CASSLVGGAPWEQYF
TRBV2	TRBJ2-1	NA	14	NA	TGTGCCAGCAGCTTAGGAGCAGTGGAAAATGAGCAGTTCTTC	CASSLGAVENEQFF
TRBV12-3/TRBV12-4	TRBJ2-3	many	14	NA	TGTGCCAGCAGCCCCCACCAGGTCGGAGATACGCAGTATTTT	CASSPHQVGDTQYF
TRBV4-1	TRBJ1-6	many	15	NA	TGCGCCAGCAGCCAAAACACCAACGTCAATTCACCCCTCCACTTT	CASSQNTNVNSPLHF
TRBV11-1	TRBJ2-1	NA	15	NA	TGTGCCAGCAGCCGACACAGGGCCCCCTACAATGAGCAGTTCTTC	CASSRHRAPYNEQFF
TRBV2	TRBJ2-7	many	13	NA	TGTGCCAGCAGTTCGAGACGGGAGTACGAGCAGTACTTC	CASSSRREYEQYF
TRBV30	TRBJ1-2	NA	14	TRBD1	TGTGCCTGGAGTGTAGGGACAGCAAACTATGGCTACACCTTC	CAWSVGTANYGYTF
TRBV29-1	TRBJ1-2	NA	15	NA	TGCAGTGTTCGACACCTGACAGGCTGGAGTGGGGGCTACACCTTC	CSVRHLTGWSGGYTF
TRBV18	TRBJ2-7	NA	15	NA	TGTGCCAGCTCCGAAAGGGGGTTTGGCGCCTACGAGCAGTACTTC	CASSERGFGAYEQYF
TRBV4-1	TRBJ1-6	many	17	NA	TGCGCCAGCAGCCAAGACCGGACTTGGGGCAATAATTCACCCCTCCACTTT	CASSQDRTWGNNSPLHF
TRBV7-9	TRBJ2-2	NA	14	NA	TGTGCCAGCAGCTACACAAGCAACACCGGGGAGCTGTTTTTT	CASSYTSNTGELFF
TRBV25-1	TRBJ1-2	NA	12	NA	TGTGCCAGCTGGGGGGGGGCAGGCGGCTACACCTTC	CASWGGAGGYTF
TRBV7-6	TRBJ2-1	many	15	TRBD2	TGTGCCAGCAGCTTTGGGACTAGCGGGGACGGGGAGCAGTTCTTC	CASSFGTSGDGEQFF
TRBV10-3	TRBJ2-1	NA	16	NA	TGTGCCATCAGTGAGGCGACGGACCGGGCAGGCAATGAGCAGTTCTTC	CAISEATDRAGNEQFF
TRBV15	TRBJ2-3	many	15	NA	TGTGCCACCAGCAGAGCGCAGGAGGGCGGGTATGAGCAGTATTTT	CATSRAQEGGYEQYF